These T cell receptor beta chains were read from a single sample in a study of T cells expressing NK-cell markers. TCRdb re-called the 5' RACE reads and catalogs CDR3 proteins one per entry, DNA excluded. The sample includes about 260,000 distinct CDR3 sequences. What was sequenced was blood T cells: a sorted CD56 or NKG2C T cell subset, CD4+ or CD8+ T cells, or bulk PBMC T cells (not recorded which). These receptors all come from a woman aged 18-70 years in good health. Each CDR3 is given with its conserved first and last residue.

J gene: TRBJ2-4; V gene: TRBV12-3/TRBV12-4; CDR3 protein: CASSPPAAKNIQYF
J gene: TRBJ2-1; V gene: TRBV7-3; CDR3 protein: CASSFVGRGAKNEQFF
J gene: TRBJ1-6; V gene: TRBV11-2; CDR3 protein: CASSQRAFNSPLHF
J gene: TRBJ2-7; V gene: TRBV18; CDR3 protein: CASSPKTGTGGPYEQYF
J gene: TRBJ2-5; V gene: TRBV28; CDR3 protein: CARASSAQETQYF
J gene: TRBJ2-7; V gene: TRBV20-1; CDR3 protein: CSARGSASGSNEQYF
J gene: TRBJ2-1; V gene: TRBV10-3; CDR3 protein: CAISELAGLHNEQFF
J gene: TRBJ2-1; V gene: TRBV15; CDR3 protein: CATSRGLAEKGGNEQFF
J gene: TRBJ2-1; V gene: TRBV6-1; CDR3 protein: CASSSDFSYNEQFF
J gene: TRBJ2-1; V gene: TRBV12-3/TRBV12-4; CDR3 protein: CASSFAQIKNEQFF
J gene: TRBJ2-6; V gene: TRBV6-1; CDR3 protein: CASKTVASGANVLTF
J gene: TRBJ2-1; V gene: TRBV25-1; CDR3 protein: CASSEARGSENYNEQFF
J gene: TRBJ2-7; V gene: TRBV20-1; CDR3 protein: CSAAPGTKSSYEQYF
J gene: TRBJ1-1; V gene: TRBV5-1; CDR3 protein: CASSQMAGGGNTEAFF
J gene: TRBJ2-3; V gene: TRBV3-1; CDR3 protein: CASSQYHGADTQYF
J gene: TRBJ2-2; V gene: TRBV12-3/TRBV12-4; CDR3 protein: CASRQRTGDTGELFF
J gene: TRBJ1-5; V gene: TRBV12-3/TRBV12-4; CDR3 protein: CASSPDSQRSQPQHF
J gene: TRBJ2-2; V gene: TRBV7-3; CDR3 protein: CASTGTSGTGELFF
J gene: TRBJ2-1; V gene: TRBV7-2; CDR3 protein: CASRALAGGTNEQFF
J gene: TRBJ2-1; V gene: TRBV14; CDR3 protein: CASSQDRLAGGEQFF
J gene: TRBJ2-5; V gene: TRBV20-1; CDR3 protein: CSAGPALGEKVQETQYF
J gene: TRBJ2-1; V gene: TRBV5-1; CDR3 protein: CASSPSLAGARNEQFF